The TCR beta chain under discussion was sequenced for a study of blood T cell repertoires in COVID-19. Study at large: The United States, Italy and Spain provided the acute and convalescent COVID-19 samples. T cells, B-cell-depleted T cells, or PBMCs provided the cDNA or gDNA that served as material.

From germline, CDR1 is SGHTS and CDR2 YDEGEE. The CDR3 runs to 14 residues. V was clipped by 0 bases and J by 6 bases; unmatched bases: 5. Clones were read by immunoSEQ multiplex PCR, and TCRdb kept only the in-frame ones, dropping some. The sample gives 130,000 or so clones, approximately 84% of which show up once; roughly a sixth is in the top ten. The V gene is TRBV5-8, the J gene TRBJ2-5; TRBD2 matches at 7 bases. The sequenced material came from peripheral blood. This TCR was sampled from a woman at least 80 years old with acute or convalescent COVID-19. As DNA, the CDR3 is TGTGCCAGCAGCTTGGATGCGGGGGTCAAGACCCAGTACTTC. It translates to CASSLDAGVKTQYF.